This T cell receptor beta chain derives from a study of human T cells and chemical hapten exposure. Study details: The study sensitized with 2% DPC on a 2 cm by 2 cm patch of upper inner arm skin.

In this sample, this clonotype turned up a few times. The antigen is unknown. Study-wide results and limits: Compared with pre-sensitization or healthy control sets, expanded TCRs clustered more.

TCRdb ran MiXCR on the RACE reads and lists one entry per CDR3 protein. The table lists some 80,000 distinct CDR3 sequences, under 14% of them singletons. Germline V gene sequence: CDR1 LNHDA, CDR2 SQIVND (reference sequence). There are 14 residues in the CDR3. Germline trimming cut 6 bases from V and 5 bases from J; bases unmatched to any gene: 7. Time point: patch test 2, 6 weeks after DPC sensitization. Described treatment: therapeutic diphenylcyclopropenone sensitization with weekly scalp DPC. This specimen was whole blood, taken in connection with sensitization to the hapten diphenylcyclopropenone (DPC). The genes are TRBV19 and TRBJ2-5; TRBD2 agrees at 9 bases. The sequence came from a young man with alopecia areata. Some clones in this sample may be carry-over from other donors' samples. The CDR3 bases are TGTGCCAGTAGCCTGGGGACTAGCCCGGAGACCCAGTACTTC. This gives the protein CASSLGTSPETQYF. The full variable domain, completed using reference TRBV19 and TRBJ2-5, is DGGITQSPKYLFRKEGQNVTLSCEQNLNHDAMYWYRQDPGQGLRLIYYSQIVNDFQKGDIAEGYSVSREKKESFPLTVTSAQKNPTAFYLCASSLGTSPETQYFGPGTRLLVL.